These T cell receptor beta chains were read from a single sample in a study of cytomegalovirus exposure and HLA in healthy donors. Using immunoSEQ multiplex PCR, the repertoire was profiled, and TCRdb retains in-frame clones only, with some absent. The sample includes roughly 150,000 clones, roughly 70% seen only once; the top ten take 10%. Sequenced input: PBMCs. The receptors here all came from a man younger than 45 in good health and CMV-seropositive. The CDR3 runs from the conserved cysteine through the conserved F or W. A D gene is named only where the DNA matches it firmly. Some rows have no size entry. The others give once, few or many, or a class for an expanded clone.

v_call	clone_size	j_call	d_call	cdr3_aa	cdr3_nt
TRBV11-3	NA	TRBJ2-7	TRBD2	CASSSGGRSSEQYF	TGTGCCAGCAGCTCGGGGGGACGTAGCTCCGAGCAGTACTTC
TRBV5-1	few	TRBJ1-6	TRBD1	CASSPGTGGVESLHF	TGCGCCAGCAGCCCGGGGACAGGGGGGGTCGAGTCCCTCCACTTT
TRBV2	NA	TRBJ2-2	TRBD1	CASRWDRATGELFF	TGTGCCAGCAGGTGGGACAGGGCCACCGGGGAGCTGTTTTTT
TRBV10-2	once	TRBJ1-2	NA	CASSESDPRHYPFYGYTF	TGCGCCAGCAGTGAGTCGGATCCACGGCACTACCCTTTCTATGGCTACACCTTC
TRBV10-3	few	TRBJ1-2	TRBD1	CAISGTGEYGYTF	TGTGCCATCAGTGGGACAGGGGAATATGGCTACACCTTC
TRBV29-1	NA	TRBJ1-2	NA	CSVEIGSGTRTGYTF	TGCAGCGTTGAGATAGGATCCGGGACAAGGACTGGCTACACCTTC
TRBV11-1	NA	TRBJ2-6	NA	CASSARGGASGANVLTF	TGTGCCAGCAGCGCCAGAGGTGGGGCCTCGGGGGCCAACGTCCTGACTTTC
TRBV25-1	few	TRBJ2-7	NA	CASRNHTGSYEQYF	TGTGCCAGCCGCAATCATACGGGTTCCTACGAGCAGTACTTC
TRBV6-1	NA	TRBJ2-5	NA	CASLDWQETQYF	TGTGCCAGCTTGGACTGGCAAGAGACCCAGTACTTC
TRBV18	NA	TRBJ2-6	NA	CASSPYSTGFSGANVLTF	TGTGCCAGCTCACCGTACTCGACAGGATTCTCTGGGGCCAACGTCCTGACTTTC
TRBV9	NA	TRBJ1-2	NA	CASSTGSLSFGYGYTF	TGTGCCAGCAGCACAGGGTCTTTGTCTTTTGGCTATGGCTACACCTTC
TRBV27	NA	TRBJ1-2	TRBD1	CASSRFKIRQGEYGYTF	TGTGCCAGCAGCCGCTTCAAAATTCGACAGGGGGAGTATGGCTACACCTTC
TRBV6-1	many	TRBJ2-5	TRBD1	CASSEWLGGGRETQYF	TGTGCCAGCAGTGAATGGTTAGGGGGCGGAAGAGAGACCCAGTACTTC
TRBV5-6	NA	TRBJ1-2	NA	CASSLYTQEHFFGYTF	TGTGCCAGCAGCTTGTACACCCAGGAACACTTCTTTGGCTACACCTTC
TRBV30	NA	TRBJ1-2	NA	CAWSVTSGGYTF	TGTGCCTGGAGTGTAACGTCGGGTGGCTACACCTTC
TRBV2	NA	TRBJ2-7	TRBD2	CASSLGLAGEQYF	TGTGCCAGCAGCCTCGGACTAGCGGGAGAACAGTACTTC
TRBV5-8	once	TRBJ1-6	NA	CASSLWGLRNSPLHF	TGTGCCAGCAGCTTATGGGGGCTCCGTAATTCACCCCTCCACTTT
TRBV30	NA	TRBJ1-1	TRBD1	CAWSNRDRRNTEAFF	TGTGCCTGGAGTAACCGGGACAGGAGGAACACTGAAGCTTTCTTT
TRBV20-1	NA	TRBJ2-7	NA	CSARTYYEQYF	TGCAGTGCTCGAACCTACTACGAGCAGTACTTC
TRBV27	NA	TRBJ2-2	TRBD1	CASSLGTGGIDGELFF	TGTGCCAGCAGTTTGGGGACAGGGGGCATTGACGGGGAGCTGTTTTTT
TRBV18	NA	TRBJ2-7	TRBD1	CASSGTGPLYEQYF	TGTGCCAGCTCCGGGACAGGACCTCTTTACGAGCAGTACTTC
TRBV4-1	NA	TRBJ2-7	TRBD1	CASSFRAGGTEQYF	TGCGCCAGCAGCTTCAGGGCAGGGGGCACCGAGCAGTACTTC
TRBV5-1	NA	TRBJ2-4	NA	CASSVSAGLAKNIQYF	TGCGCCAGCAGCGTCTCTGCGGGGTTAGCCAAAAACATTCAGTACTTC
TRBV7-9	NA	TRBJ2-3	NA	CASSLVSGAGTDTQYF	TGTGCCAGCAGCTTAGTGTCGGGAGCCGGCACAGATACGCAGTATTTT
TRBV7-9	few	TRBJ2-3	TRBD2	CAAKTGLEGDTQYF	TGTGCCGCTAAGACGGGACTAGAGGGAGATACGCAGTATTTT
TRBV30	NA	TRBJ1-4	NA	CAWSWEGEKLFF	TGTGCCTGGAGCTGGGAGGGGGAAAAACTGTTTTTT
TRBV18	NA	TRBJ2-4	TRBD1	CASSPGQVLAKNIQYF	TGTGCCAGCTCACCAGGACAGGTACTAGCCAAAAACATTCAGTACTTC
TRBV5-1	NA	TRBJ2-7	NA	CASSPGDPPKQYF	TGCGCCAGCAGCCCAGGGGACCCACCGAAGCAGTACTTC
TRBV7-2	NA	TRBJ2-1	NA	CASSSTGVSYNEQFF	TGTGCCAGCAGCTCGACTGGCGTCTCCTACAATGAGCAGTTCTTC
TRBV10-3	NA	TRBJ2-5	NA	CAISEGGAGTQYF	TGTGCCATCAGTGAAGGAGGGGCTGGGACCCAGTACTTC
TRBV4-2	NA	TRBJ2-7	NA	CASSQDELSAAHDPVDEQYF	TGTGCCAGCAGCCAAGATGAGTTGTCGGCGGCCCACGATCCCGTCGACGAGCAGTACTTC
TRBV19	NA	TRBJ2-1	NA	CASSIMSGSGMDEQFF	TGTGCCAGTAGCATAATGTCCGGGAGCGGTATGGATGAGCAGTTCTTC
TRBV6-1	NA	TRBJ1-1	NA	CASNGNGPEAFF	TGTGCCAGCAACGGGAATGGCCCTGAAGCTTTCTTT
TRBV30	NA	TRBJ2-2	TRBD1	CAWEAGTGVAGELFF	TGTGCCTGGGAAGCCGGGACAGGGGTCGCCGGGGAGCTGTTTTTT
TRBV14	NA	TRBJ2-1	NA	CASSHWENEQFF	TGTGCCAGCAGCCATTGGGAGAATGAGCAGTTCTTC
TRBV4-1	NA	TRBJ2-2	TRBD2	CASSQPSGRTGELFF	TGCGCCAGCAGCCAACCGTCCGGGAGGACCGGGGAGCTGTTTTTT
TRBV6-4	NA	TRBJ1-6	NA	CASSDRRGGALHF	TGTGCCAGCAGTGATCGAAGAGGAGGGGCCCTCCACTTT
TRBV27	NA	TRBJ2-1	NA	CAISLGGRANEQFF	TGTGCCATCAGTTTAGGGGGGAGGGCCAATGAGCAGTTCTTC
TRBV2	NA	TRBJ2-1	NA	CASSAGLLNEQFF	TGTGCCAGCAGTGCTGGACTCCTTAATGAGCAGTTCTTC
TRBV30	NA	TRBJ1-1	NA	CAWSVGQGYTEAFF	TGTGCCTGGAGTGTAGGGCAGGGGTACACTGAAGCTTTCTTT
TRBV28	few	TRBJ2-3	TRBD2	CASSSRGDIADTQYF	TGTGCCAGCAGTTCCCGGGGGGATATTGCAGATACGCAGTATTTT
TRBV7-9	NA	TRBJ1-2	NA	CASSLAHRDGGYTF	TGTGCCAGCAGCTTAGCCCACAGGGACGGCGGCTACACCTTC
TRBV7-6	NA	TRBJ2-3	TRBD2	CASSLGLAGGEGADTQYF	TGTGCCAGCAGCTTAGGACTAGCGGGAGGGGAGGGCGCAGATACGCAGTATTTT
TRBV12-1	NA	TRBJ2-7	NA	CASSSPSSYEQYF	TGTGCCAGCAGCTCTCCCAGCTCCTACGAGCAGTACTTC
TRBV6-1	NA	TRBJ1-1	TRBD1	CASRRQGEGYSFF	TGTGCCAGCAGGAGACAGGGAGAGGGGTATTCTTTCTTT
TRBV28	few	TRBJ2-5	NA	CASHEAGAKETQYF	TGTGCCAGCCACGAGGCAGGGGCTAAAGAGACCCAGTACTTC
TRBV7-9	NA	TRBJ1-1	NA	CASSSGQGNTEAFF	TGTGCCAGCAGCTCAGGGCAGGGAAACACTGAAGCTTTCTTT
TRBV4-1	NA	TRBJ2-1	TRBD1	CASSQGDRTYNEQFF	TGCGCCAGCAGCCAAGGGGACAGAACCTACAATGAGCAGTTCTTC
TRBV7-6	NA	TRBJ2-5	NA	CASSYQVSETQYF	TGTGCCAGCAGCTACCAGGTGTCGGAGACCCAGTACTTC
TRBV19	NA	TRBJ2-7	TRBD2	CASSIFGLAGLYEQYF	TGTGCCAGTAGTATTTTTGGACTAGCGGGACTTTACGAGCAGTACTTC
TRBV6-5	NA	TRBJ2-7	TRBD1	CASRLTGEASAQYF	TGTGCCAGCAGATTGACAGGGGAAGCCAGCGCGCAGTACTTC
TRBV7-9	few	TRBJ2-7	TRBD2	CASSGSGDYEQYF	TGTGCCAGCAGCGGTAGCGGGGACTACGAGCAGTACTTC
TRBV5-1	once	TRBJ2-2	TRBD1	CASVPPGQGYRGELFF	TGCGCCAGCGTACCCCCGGGACAGGGGTACCGCGGGGAGCTGTTTTTT
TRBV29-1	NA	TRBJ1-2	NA	CSALRLSGGYTF	TGCAGCGCCCTGCGGTTAAGTGGTGGCTACACCTTC